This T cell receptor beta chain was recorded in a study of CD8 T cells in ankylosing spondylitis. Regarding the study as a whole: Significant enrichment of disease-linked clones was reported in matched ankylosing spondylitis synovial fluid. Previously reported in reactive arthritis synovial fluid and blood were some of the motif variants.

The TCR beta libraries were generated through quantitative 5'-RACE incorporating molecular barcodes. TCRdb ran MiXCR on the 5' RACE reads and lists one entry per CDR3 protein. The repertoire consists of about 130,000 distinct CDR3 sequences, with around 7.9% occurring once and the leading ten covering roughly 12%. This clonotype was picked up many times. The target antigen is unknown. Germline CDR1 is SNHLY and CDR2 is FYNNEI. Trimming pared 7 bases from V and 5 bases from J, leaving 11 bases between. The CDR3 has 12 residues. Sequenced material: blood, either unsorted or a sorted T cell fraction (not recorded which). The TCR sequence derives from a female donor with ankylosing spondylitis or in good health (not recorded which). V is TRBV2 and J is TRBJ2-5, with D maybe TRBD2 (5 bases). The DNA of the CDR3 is TGTGCCAGCAACCCAAAGCGGGAGACCCAGTACTTC. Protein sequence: CASNPKRETQYF.